These 16 T cell receptor beta chains were all obtained from the same sample, sequenced in a study of blood T cell repertoires in COVID-19. The protocol was immunoSEQ multiplex PCR, while the TCRdb copy is restricted to in-frame clones and leaves out a portion. The profile shows 120,000 or so clones, roughly 90% of them singletons. Sequenced sample: peripheral blood. All receptors derive from a man between 35 and 55 years old with acute or convalescent COVID-19.

V usage is TRBV3-1 (or the pseudogene TRBV3-2) and J usage is TRBJ1-2; 9 bases align to TRBD1. CDR1 and CDR2 from the germline V gene are LGHDT and YNNKEL (reference sequence). CDR3 length equals 14 residues. J lost 7 bases, V lost 0 bases, and 3 bases had no gene match. CDR3: CASSQDWTGAGYTF. CDR3 in DNA: TGTGCCAGCAGCCAAGATTGGACAGGGGCTGGCTACACCTTC.

The chain couples TRBV11-3 to TRBJ2-3; a weak D match, TRBD2 (5 bases). V was shortened by 3 bases and J by 4 bases, with 8 bases between the two germline ends. CDR3 length: 13 amino acids. CDR1 is SGHNT and CDR2 is YENEEA in the germline V gene. CDR3 nucleotides: TGTGCCAGCAGCTTTAATAGCGCAGATACGCAGTATTTT. Its translation is CASSFNSADTQYF.

This chain connects TRBV4-2 to TRBJ1-2, with 8 bases lining up with TRBD1. The germline CDR1 and CDR2 sequences are LGHNA and YNFKEQ. The CDR3 totals 17 residues. J was trimmed by 5 bases and V by 0 bases; bases with no gene match: 11. CDR3 bases: TGTGCCAGCAGCCAAGAACAGGGACAGGTGGGGCGTTATGGCTACACCTTC. Translation: CASSQEQGQVGRYGYTF.

The chain is built from TRBV7-2 and TRBJ1-5, with a possible D match to TRBD1 (5 bases). Germline loops: CDR1 SGHTA, CDR2 FQGNSA. The CDR3 is 16 residues long. Trimming took 2 bases from V and 9 from J, leaving 20 bases between them. The CDR3 DNA reads as TGTGCCAGCAGCTTATCTTTAGGCAGGGCGCCTGGGCCCCAGCATTTT. Protein product: CASSLSLGRAPGPQHF.

The CDR3 DNA follows: TGTGCCAGCAGCCCCGGACTAGCGGGGAGCCAAGAGACCCAGTACTTC. Translating it yields CASSPGLAGSQETQYF. This chain joins TRBV14 and TRBJ2-5; TRBD2 aligns across 12 bases. The CDR3 consists of 16 residues. CDR1 and CDR2 (germline): SGHDN, FVKESK. V gave up 4 bases and J gave up 1 base; unmatched junction bases: 4. Based on the CDR3 plus reference TRBV14 and TRBJ2-5, the full variable domain is EAGVTQFPSHSVIEKGQTVTLRCDPISGHDNLYWYRRVMGKEIKFLLHFVKESKQDESGMPNNRFLAERTGGTYSTLKVQPAELEDSGVYFCASSPGLAGSQETQYFGPGTRLLVL.

This chain connects TRBV25-1 to TRBJ1-6; TRBD1 aligns across 11 bases. Germline V gene data show CDR1 as MGHDK and CDR2 as SYGVNS. CDR3 length: 16 residues. The V segment lost 5 bases and the J segment 12 bases; nucleotides outside the gene matches: 12. The CDR3 DNA sequence: TGTGCCAGCAGTTCGGCATGGACAGGGGGCATTGGACCCCTCCACTTT. Protein sequence: CASSSAWTGGIGPLHF.

The chain joins TRBV21-1 to TRBJ1-1. TRBV21-1 is marked as a pseudogene. The CDR3 is made up of 20 amino acids. This CDR3 is CASSRSGGSCDTDPGTEAFF. CDR3 nucleotides: TGTGCCAGCAGCCGCTCGGGCGGGTCCTGCGACACCGACCCGGGCACTGAAGCTTTCTTT.

This clone has a single count. The V call is TRBV6-5, the J call TRBJ1-5; D perhaps matches TRBD1 (5 bases). Germline CDR1 reads MNHEY; CDR2 reads SVGAGI. Between the trimmed V and J ends, which lost 8 bases and 6 bases, there was a span of 17 bases. The CDR3 loop spans 14 amino acids. CDR3 protein: CASFETGGSQPQHF. The CDR3 DNA reads TGTGCCAGCTTTGAAACGGGGGGTTCTCAGCCCCAGCATTTT.

In its sample, this clone was seen once. The chain uses TRBV12-5 and TRBJ2-7, with TRBD2 matching over 9 bases. The CDR3 loop spans 16 amino acids. Germline CDR1 and CDR2: LGHNT and FRNRAP. J lost 4 bases, V lost 0 bases, and 7 bases had no gene match. CDR3 sequence: CASGLVWASGTYEQYF. The CDR3 region has the DNA TGTGCTAGTGGTTTGGTTTGGGCTAGCGGGACTTACGAGCAGTACTTC.

J is TRBJ2-3 and V is TRBV5-6; D may be TRBD1 (6 bases). The CDR3 covers 13 residues. V lost 5 bases and J 5 bases, leaving 12 bases between the germline ends. CDR1 SGHDT and CDR2 YYEEEE come from the germline V gene. The CDR3 sequence: CASRGQGGDTQYF. CDR3 bases: TGTGCCAGCAGGGGACAAGGGGGAGATACGCAGTATTTT.

V is TRBV7-2 and J is TRBJ2-3, with 10 positions matching TRBD2. The CDR3 is 16 residues long. Looked up from germline, CDR1 is SGHTA and CDR2 is FQGNSA. V lost 5 bases and J lost 4; bases outside the gene matches: 9. CDR3 DNA sequence: TGTGCCAGCAGCCCCCAGAGGACTAGCGGTTCAGATACGCAGTATTTT. This sequence encodes CASSPQRTSGSDTQYF.

The CDR3 DNA reads as TGTGCCAGCAGAGATCGACGGGTCCCGGCGGCAGATACGCAGTATTTT. Its protein is CASRDRRVPAADTQYF. The J gene is TRBJ2-3, the V gene TRBV6-6; D gene uncertain. Trimming pared 6 bases from V and 4 bases from J, leaving 20 bases between. Germline CDR1 and CDR2: MNHNY and SVGAGI (reference sequence). The length of the CDR3 is 16 residues.

The V call is TRBV25-1, the J call TRBJ1-5, with D hard to call. Germline V gives CDR1 MGHDK, CDR2 SYGVNS. V was cut by 4 bases and J by 0 bases, with 7 bases left in between. The CDR3 loop spans 14 amino acids. CDR3 in amino acids: CASSAQYSNQPQHF. The CDR3 bases are TGTGCCAGCAGTGCACAGTATAGCAATCAGCCCCAGCATTTT.

The gene calls are TRBV6-5 and TRBJ2-1; TRBD2 aligns across 8 bases. Trimming cost V 2 bases and J 5 bases; bases outside gene matches: 8. CDR1 MNHEY and CDR2 SVGAGI come from the germline V gene. CDR3 length: 16 amino acids. Here the CDR3 DNA reads TGTGCCAGCAGTTACAGCCGGCGGGGGGCCGACAATGAGCAGTTCTTC. Protein sequence: CASSYSRRGADNEQFF.

The V call is TRBV7-2, the J call TRBJ2-5; D might be TRBD2 (6 bases). Trimming removed 5 bases from V and 2 bases from J, with 18 bases in between. Looked up from germline, CDR1 is SGHTA and CDR2 is FQGNSA. The CDR3 is 16 residues long. The CDR3, as DNA: TGTGCCAGCAGCGGGGGGACGACGGGTAGTCAAGAGACCCAGTACTTC. It specifies CASSGGTTGSQETQYF.

The chain has TRBV11-3 and TRBJ2-6; 8 bases are a match to TRBD1. Germline CDR1 reads SGHNT; CDR2 reads YENEEA. J lost 0 bases, V lost 3 bases, and 1 base had no gene match. CDR3 length: 16 amino acids. CDR3 sequence: CASSLGTGSGANVLTF. The CDR3, as DNA: TGTGCCAGCAGCTTGGGGACAGGCTCTGGGGCCAACGTCCTGACTTTC.